This T cell receptor (beta chain) derives from a study of T cell repertoires in cytomegalovirus infection. Findings of the study overall: Totalled public TCR beta family frequency picked out people who carried CMV plus the relevant HLA.

Many counts were recorded for this clonotype. Its specificity is not known. TCRdb redid the calling of the reads with MiXCR, one entry per CDR3 protein. The repertoire holds around 330,000 distinct CDR3 sequences, with roughly 16% as singletons. The CDR3 has 14 amino acids. CDR1 and CDR2 from the germline V gene are SGHVS and FQNEAQ. V dropped 5 bases and J dropped 3 bases, with 14 bases sitting between them. This TCR was recovered from a human donor in good health (CMV status not recorded). Some clones in this sample may be carry-over from other donors' samples. Sequenced: PBMCs. The J gene is TRBJ2-7, the V gene TRBV7-8; tentatively, D is TRBD1 (5 bases). CDR3 region: CASSPTGYGYEQYF. CDR3 nucleotide sequence: TGTGCCAGCAGCCCTACAGGTTATGGCTACGAGCAGTACTTC.